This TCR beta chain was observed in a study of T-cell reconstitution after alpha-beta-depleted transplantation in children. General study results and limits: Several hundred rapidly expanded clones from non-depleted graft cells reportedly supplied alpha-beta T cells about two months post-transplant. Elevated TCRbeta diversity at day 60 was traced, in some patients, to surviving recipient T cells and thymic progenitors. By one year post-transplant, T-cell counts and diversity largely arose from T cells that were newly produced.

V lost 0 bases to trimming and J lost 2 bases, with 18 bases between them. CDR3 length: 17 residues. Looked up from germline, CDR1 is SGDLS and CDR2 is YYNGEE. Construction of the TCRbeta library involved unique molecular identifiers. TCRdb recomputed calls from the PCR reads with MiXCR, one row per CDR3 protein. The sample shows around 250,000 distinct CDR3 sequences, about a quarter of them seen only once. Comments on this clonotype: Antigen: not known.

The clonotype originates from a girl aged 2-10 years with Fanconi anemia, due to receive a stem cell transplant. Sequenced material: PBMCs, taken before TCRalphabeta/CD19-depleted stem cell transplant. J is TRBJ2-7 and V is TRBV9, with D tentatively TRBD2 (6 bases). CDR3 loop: CASSVDGSLGGTYEQYF. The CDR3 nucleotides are TGTGCCAGCAGCGTAGACGGTAGCCTCGGGGGTACCTACGAGCAGTACTTC.